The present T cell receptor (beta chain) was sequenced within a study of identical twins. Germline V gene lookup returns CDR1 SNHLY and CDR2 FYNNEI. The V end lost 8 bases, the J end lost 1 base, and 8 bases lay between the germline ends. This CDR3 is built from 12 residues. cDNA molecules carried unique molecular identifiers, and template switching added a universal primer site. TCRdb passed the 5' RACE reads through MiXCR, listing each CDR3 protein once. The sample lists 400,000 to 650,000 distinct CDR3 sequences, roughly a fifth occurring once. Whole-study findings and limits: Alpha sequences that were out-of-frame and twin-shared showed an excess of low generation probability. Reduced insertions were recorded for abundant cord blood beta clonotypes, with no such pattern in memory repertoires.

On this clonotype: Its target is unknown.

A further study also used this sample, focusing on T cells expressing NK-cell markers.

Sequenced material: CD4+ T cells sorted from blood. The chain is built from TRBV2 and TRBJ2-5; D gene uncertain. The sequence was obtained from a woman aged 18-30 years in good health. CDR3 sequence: CASFRRQETQYF. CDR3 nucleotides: TGTGCCAGCTTCCGGCGCCAAGAGACCCAGTACTTC.